The rows below give T cell receptor beta chains drawn from one sample of a study of control samples from healthy donors and cancer patients. Some clones are missing from TCRdb's copy, which holds only in-frame ones; the method was immunoSEQ multiplex PCR. The table shows roughly 220,000 clones, with about 94% occurring only once. Sequencing used blood. The receptor set was obtained from a man aged 45 to 65 in good health. CDR3s include the opening cysteine and the closing phenylalanine or tryptophan. Each record gives: V gene, clone size, D gene, J gene, CDR3 DNA, CDR3 protein. D genes are given only for firm matches. Not all rows give a size; the values are once, few, many and, for expanded clones, a class.

v_call: TRBV7-2
clone_size: NA
d_call: TRBD2
j_call: TRBJ2-5
cdr3_nt: TGTGCCAGCAGCTTAGCATTGGCTAGCGGGGGTCACGAGACCCAGTACTTC
cdr3_aa: CASSLALASGGHETQYF

v_call: TRBV7-2
clone_size: NA
d_call: NA
j_call: TRBJ1-2
cdr3_nt: TGTGCCAGCAGCTTAGTAAACGGAGACTATGGCTACACCTTC
cdr3_aa: CASSLVNGDYGYTF

v_call: TRBV10-2
clone_size: NA
d_call: NA
j_call: TRBJ2-1
cdr3_nt: TGCGCCAGCAATCACGGGGGTAATGAGCAGTTCTTC
cdr3_aa: CASNHGGNEQFF

v_call: TRBV3-1/TRBV3-2
clone_size: once
d_call: TRBD1
j_call: TRBJ2-1
cdr3_nt: TGTGCCAGCAGCCAAGGGACAGGATTGCAGTTCTTC
cdr3_aa: CASSQGTGLQFF

v_call: TRBV7-9
clone_size: NA
d_call: NA
j_call: TRBJ2-7
cdr3_nt: TGTGCCAGCAGCTTATTTTCCGAGCAGTACTTC
cdr3_aa: CASSLFSEQYF

v_call: TRBV5-1
clone_size: NA
d_call: NA
j_call: TRBJ2-7
cdr3_nt: TGCGCCAGCAGCTTGAGGGATTCAGGGAACGAGCAGTACTTC
cdr3_aa: CASSLRDSGNEQYF

v_call: TRBV28
clone_size: NA
d_call: NA
j_call: TRBJ1-1
cdr3_nt: TGTGCCAGCAGTTTATCCAGGGTGGGGGAAGCTTTCTTT
cdr3_aa: CASSLSRVGEAFF

v_call: TRBV7-2
clone_size: NA
d_call: TRBD1
j_call: TRBJ1-2
cdr3_nt: TGTGCCAGCAGCTGGGACAGACTTTCCTATGGCTACACCTTC
cdr3_aa: CASSWDRLSYGYTF

v_call: TRBV28
clone_size: NA
d_call: NA
j_call: TRBJ2-7
cdr3_nt: TGTGCCAGCAGTTTACCCCTGGACGAGCAGTACTTC
cdr3_aa: CASSLPLDEQYF

v_call: TRBV4-1
clone_size: NA
d_call: TRBD2
j_call: TRBJ2-3
cdr3_nt: TGCGCCAGCAGCCACGCTTCCGGGACTAGCGACACAGATACGCAGTATTTT
cdr3_aa: CASSHASGTSDTDTQYF

v_call: TRBV11-2
clone_size: once
d_call: NA
j_call: TRBJ2-7
cdr3_nt: TGTGCCAGCAGCCGCATCACAGGTTATAACTACGAGCAGTACTTC
cdr3_aa: CASSRITGYNYEQYF

v_call: TRBV28
clone_size: NA
d_call: NA
j_call: TRBJ1-2
cdr3_nt: TGTGCCAGCAGTTATTACCGGAGCCTCTATGGCTACACCTTC
cdr3_aa: CASSYYRSLYGYTF

v_call: TRBV7-9
clone_size: NA
d_call: NA
j_call: TRBJ1-1
cdr3_nt: TGTGCCAGCAGCTTATGGGGATTGATCACTGAAGCTTTCTTT
cdr3_aa: CASSLWGLITEAFF

v_call: TRBV9
clone_size: NA
d_call: TRBD1
j_call: TRBJ2-4
cdr3_nt: TGTGCCAGCAGCGAGGGACAGGGGGTTTCCAAAAACATTCAGTACTTC
cdr3_aa: CASSEGQGVSKNIQYF

v_call: TRBV3-1/TRBV3-2
clone_size: NA
d_call: NA
j_call: TRBJ1-6
cdr3_nt: TGTGCCAGCAGCCAATGGACGGACAATTCACCCCTCCACTTT
cdr3_aa: CASSQWTDNSPLHF

v_call: TRBV25-1
clone_size: NA
d_call: NA
j_call: TRBJ1-1
cdr3_nt: TGTGCCAGCAGTGAAAACAGACAAAGTGAAGCTTTCTTT
cdr3_aa: CASSENRQSEAFF

v_call: TRBV28
clone_size: NA
d_call: TRBD1
j_call: TRBJ1-5
cdr3_nt: TGTGCCAGCAGTTTCATAGGGGGACAGAGCAATCAGCCCCAGCATTTT
cdr3_aa: CASSFIGGQSNQPQHF

v_call: TRBV5-5
clone_size: once
d_call: NA
j_call: TRBJ2-5
cdr3_nt: TGTGCCAGCAGCTTGGCCAGGTCAGCGCAAGAGACCCAGTACTTC
cdr3_aa: CASSLARSAQETQYF

v_call: TRBV27
clone_size: NA
d_call: TRBD1
j_call: TRBJ1-5
cdr3_nt: TGTGCCACCACGGGACAGCCGGGGGGGCCCCAGCATTTT
cdr3_aa: CATTGQPGGPQHF

v_call: TRBV27
clone_size: NA
d_call: NA
j_call: TRBJ2-3
cdr3_nt: TGTGCCAGCAGTTTACTGAGGGGGGCTAGCACAGATACGCAGTATTTT
cdr3_aa: CASSLLRGASTDTQYF

v_call: TRBV6-6
clone_size: NA
d_call: NA
j_call: TRBJ1-1
cdr3_nt: TGTGCCACCCTATCGGGGGGGGCCATCCGCGGCACTGAAGCTTTCTTT
cdr3_aa: CATLSGGAIRGTEAFF

v_call: TRBV19
clone_size: NA
d_call: NA
j_call: TRBJ1-6
cdr3_nt: TGTGCCAGTAGTATGTATACCGAATCACCCCTCCACTTT
cdr3_aa: CASSMYTESPLHF

v_call: TRBV7-9
clone_size: NA
d_call: TRBD2
j_call: TRBJ2-1
cdr3_nt: TGTGCCAGCAGCCAATTCCGGGGGGGCGGTGAGCAGTTCTTC
cdr3_aa: CASSQFRGGGEQFF

v_call: TRBV10-3
clone_size: once
d_call: NA
j_call: TRBJ2-3
cdr3_nt: TGTGCCATCAGTGCCCCGGGGGCCAGGGATACGCAGTATTTT
cdr3_aa: CAISAPGARDTQYF

v_call: TRBV5-5
clone_size: NA
d_call: NA
j_call: TRBJ1-5
cdr3_nt: TGTGCCAGCAGCTGGGGGGTAAATAGCAATCAGCCCCAGCATTTT
cdr3_aa: CASSWGVNSNQPQHF

v_call: TRBV3-1/TRBV3-2
clone_size: NA
d_call: TRBD2
j_call: TRBJ2-3
cdr3_nt: TGTGCCAGCACAAAGACTAGCGGCAACACAGATACGCAGTATTTT
cdr3_aa: CASTKTSGNTDTQYF

v_call: TRBV6-2/TRBV6-3
clone_size: NA
d_call: TRBD2
j_call: TRBJ2-1
cdr3_nt: TGTGCCAGCAGTTGGCGGGGGGGCAGCGGCAATGAGCAGTTCTTC
cdr3_aa: CASSWRGGSGNEQFF

v_call: TRBV28
clone_size: once
d_call: NA
j_call: TRBJ2-1
cdr3_nt: TGTGCCAGCAGTGCCAGGGGACTCGAGCAGTTCTTC
cdr3_aa: CASSARGLEQFF

v_call: TRBV5-4
clone_size: NA
d_call: NA
j_call: TRBJ1-4
cdr3_nt: TGTGCCAGCCGACGCAGGGTCGAGGATGAAAAACTGTTTTTT
cdr3_aa: CASRRRVEDEKLFF

v_call: TRBV4-1
clone_size: NA
d_call: NA
j_call: TRBJ2-7
cdr3_nt: TGCGCCAGCAGCCAAGAACGTAGGGTAGTCGGCGAGCAGTACTTC
cdr3_aa: CASSQERRVVGEQYF

v_call: TRBV6-6
clone_size: NA
d_call: TRBD1
j_call: TRBJ1-5
cdr3_nt: TGTGCCAGCAGCGGTCCAGGGGGCAGAGGCAATCAGCCCCAGCATTTT
cdr3_aa: CASSGPGGRGNQPQHF

v_call: TRBV6-5
clone_size: NA
d_call: NA
j_call: TRBJ1-2
cdr3_nt: TGTGCCAGCTCGGAAGGGTATGGCTACACCTTC
cdr3_aa: CASSEGYGYTF

v_call: TRBV27
clone_size: once
d_call: NA
j_call: TRBJ2-2
cdr3_nt: TGTGCCAGCAGTTTAGGAGTGGACATCTCGACGGAGCTGTTTTTT
cdr3_aa: CASSLGVDISTELFF

v_call: TRBV5-1
clone_size: NA
d_call: NA
j_call: TRBJ2-1
cdr3_nt: TGCGCCAGCAGCTTGGACAGGGATCCATCCTACAATGAGCAGTTCTTC
cdr3_aa: CASSLDRDPSYNEQFF

v_call: TRBV10-2
clone_size: NA
d_call: NA
j_call: TRBJ2-1
cdr3_nt: TGCGCCAGCAGTGACATCTCGGGGCTCTACAATGAGCAGTTCTTC
cdr3_aa: CASSDISGLYNEQFF

v_call: TRBV4-1
clone_size: NA
d_call: NA
j_call: TRBJ1-4
cdr3_nt: TGCGCCAGCAGCCAAGATCGAGGAAGTGAAAAACTGTTTTTT
cdr3_aa: CASSQDRGSEKLFF

v_call: TRBV7-2
clone_size: NA
d_call: NA
j_call: TRBJ2-6
cdr3_nt: TGTGCCAGCAGCTTAGTTCGGGAGTCTGGGGCCAACGTCCTGACTTTC
cdr3_aa: CASSLVRESGANVLTF

v_call: TRBV10-3
clone_size: NA
d_call: NA
j_call: TRBJ1-5
cdr3_nt: TGTGCCATCAGTGAGTCCGACACCTACAATCAGCCCCAGCATTTT
cdr3_aa: CAISESDTYNQPQHF

v_call: TRBV28
clone_size: NA
d_call: TRBD1
j_call: TRBJ1-5
cdr3_nt: TGTGCCAGCAGTTTTGTCGGCAGGGGGGTACAGCCCCAGCATTTT
cdr3_aa: CASSFVGRGVQPQHF

v_call: TRBV7-2
clone_size: NA
d_call: NA
j_call: TRBJ1-4
cdr3_nt: TGTGCCAGCCACGATACAGGCCACAATGAAAAACTGTTTTTT
cdr3_aa: CASHDTGHNEKLFF

v_call: TRBV5-4
clone_size: once
d_call: TRBD2
j_call: TRBJ2-5
cdr3_nt: TGTGCCAGCAGCCGAGCCGGGACTAGGGAGACCCAGTACTTC
cdr3_aa: CASSRAGTRETQYF

v_call: TRBV6-6
clone_size: once
d_call: NA
j_call: TRBJ2-7
cdr3_nt: TGTGCCAGCAGTTACTCGCAGGCCTACGAGCAGTACTTC
cdr3_aa: CASSYSQAYEQYF

v_call: TRBV9
clone_size: NA
d_call: TRBD1
j_call: TRBJ1-3
cdr3_nt: TGTGCCAGCAGCGTAGAAGGAGGGGGCAGTGGAAACACCATATATTTT
cdr3_aa: CASSVEGGGSGNTIYF

v_call: TRBV9
clone_size: NA
d_call: NA
j_call: TRBJ1-5
cdr3_nt: TGTGCCAGCAGCGCAGACACGAATCAGCCCCAGCATTTT
cdr3_aa: CASSADTNQPQHF

v_call: TRBV7-3
clone_size: NA
d_call: NA
j_call: TRBJ2-5
cdr3_nt: TGTGCCAGCAGCCCGACGGGGCTTCAAGAGACCCAGTACTTC
cdr3_aa: CASSPTGLQETQYF

v_call: TRBV30
clone_size: NA
d_call: NA
j_call: TRBJ2-2
cdr3_nt: TGTGCCTGGAGTGCTCAAGCGGCGAACACCGGGGAGCTGTTTTTT
cdr3_aa: CAWSAQAANTGELFF

v_call: TRBV5-1
clone_size: NA
d_call: NA
j_call: TRBJ1-4
cdr3_nt: TGCGCCAGCAGCTCGACATCATCTAGTGAAAAACTGTTTTTT
cdr3_aa: CASSSTSSSEKLFF

v_call: TRBV7-9
clone_size: NA
d_call: NA
j_call: TRBJ2-5
cdr3_nt: TGTGCCAGCAGCCCCCAAAGGACCGTACAAGAGACCCAGTACTTC
cdr3_aa: CASSPQRTVQETQYF